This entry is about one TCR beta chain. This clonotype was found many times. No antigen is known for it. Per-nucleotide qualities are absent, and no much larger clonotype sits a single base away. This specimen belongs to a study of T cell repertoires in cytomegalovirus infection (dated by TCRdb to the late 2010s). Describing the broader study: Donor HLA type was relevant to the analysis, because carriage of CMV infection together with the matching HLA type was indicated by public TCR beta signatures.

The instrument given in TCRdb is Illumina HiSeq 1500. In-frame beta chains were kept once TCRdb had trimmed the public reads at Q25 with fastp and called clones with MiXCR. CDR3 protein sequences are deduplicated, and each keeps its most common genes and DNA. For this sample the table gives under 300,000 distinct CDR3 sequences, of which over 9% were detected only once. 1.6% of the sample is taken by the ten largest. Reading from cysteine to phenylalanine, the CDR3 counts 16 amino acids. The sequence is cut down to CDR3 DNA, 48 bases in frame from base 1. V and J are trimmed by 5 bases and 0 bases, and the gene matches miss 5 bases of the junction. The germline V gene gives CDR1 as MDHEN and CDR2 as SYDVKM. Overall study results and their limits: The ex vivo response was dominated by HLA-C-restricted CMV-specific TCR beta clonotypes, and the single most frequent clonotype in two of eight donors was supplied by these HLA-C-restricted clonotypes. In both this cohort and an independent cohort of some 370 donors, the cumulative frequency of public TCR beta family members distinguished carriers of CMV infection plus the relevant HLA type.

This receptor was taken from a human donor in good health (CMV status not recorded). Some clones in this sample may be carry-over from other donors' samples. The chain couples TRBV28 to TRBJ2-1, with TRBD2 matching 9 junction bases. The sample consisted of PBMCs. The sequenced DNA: TGTGCCAGCAGTCCCGCGACTAGCGGCTCCTACAATGAGCAGTTCTTC. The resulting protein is CASSPATSGSYNEQFF.